The next 10 T cell receptor beta chains were all read from a single sample in a study of T cells in Graves' hyperthyroidism and ophthalmopathy. TCR beta CDR3 regions were amplified from RNA transcripts. When the TCR CDR3 underwent first-round RT-PCR, the HTBI primer set was used. Via MiXCR, TCRdb re-called the multiplex PCR reads, giving one row per CDR3 protein. Among more than 550,000 distinct CDR3 sequences listed, approximately 15% were seen once. Sequenced: blood. The receptors stem from a man in his fifties or sixties with Graves' hyperthyroidism.

This clonotype was observed a few times. The J gene is TRBJ1-1, the V gene TRBV6-2 or TRBV6-3; 11 bases fit TRBD1. The germline gives CDR1 MNHEY, CDR2 SVGEGT. The CDR3 spans 16 residues. The trim removed 6 bases at V and 11 bases at J, leaving 17 bases unmatched. CDR3 region: CASSSAGTGGFWTAFF. CDR3 DNA sequence: TGTGCCAGCAGCTCCGCCGGGACAGGGGGGTTTTGGACGGCTTTCTTT.

As concerns this clonotype: It may be a read error: a sequence one base away is much more abundant. The V and J genes are TRBV5-1 and TRBJ1-6; D is ambiguous. This CDR3 has 14 residues. Germline values: CDR1 SGHRS, CDR2 YFSETQ. As DNA, the CDR3 is TGCGCCAACAGCTTGGAGCAGGCCCCATCACCCCTCCACTTT. Amino acids: CANSLEQAPSPLHF.

At least ten counts were recorded for this clonotype. This chain uses TRBV2 with TRBJ2-3, with D unresolved. CDR3 size: 15 residues. The V gene lost 2 bases and the J gene lost 2 bases, with 11 bases spanning the gap. Germline V CDR1 and CDR2: SNHLY, FYNNEI. Written as DNA, the CDR3 is TGTGCCAGCAGTGAATCCTACCAAAACACAGATACGCAGTATTTT. This sequence encodes CASSESYQNTDTQYF.

The table lists this clonotype with a few counts. The chain is built from TRBV11-2 and TRBJ2-2, with 7 bases aligning to TRBD1. The V gene's germline CDR1 is SGHAT and CDR2 FQNNGV. V trimming: 6 bases; J trimming: 7 bases; junction bases outside the gene matches: 8. CDR3 length: 14 amino acids. CDR3 sequence: CASSVTGEIGELFF. CDR3 coding DNA: TGTGCCAGCAGTGTAACAGGGGAGATCGGGGAGCTGTTTTTT.

This clonotype was observed a few times. The chain is built from TRBV6-5 and TRBJ2-5; no definite D call. This CDR3 has 13 residues. The V end was cut by 2 bases, the J end by 3 bases, with 7 bases between. CDR1 MNHEY and CDR2 SVGAGI come from the germline V gene. CDR3 in DNA: TGTGCCAGCAGTTACGCCCCAAAAGAGACCCAGTACTTC. Translating it yields CASSYAPKETQYF.

This clonotype was seen many times. This chain links TRBV28 with TRBJ2-7; D is ambiguous. CDR3 size: 12 residues. Trimming took off 10 bases at V and 5 bases at J, with 15 bases between the two ends. The germline CDR1 and CDR2 sequences are MDHEN and SYDVKM. The CDR3 spells CATSLRVDEQYF. CDR3 nucleotides: TGTGCCACCTCCCTCCGGGTTGACGAGCAGTACTTC.

This clonotype was found many times. V gene TRBV6-2 or TRBV6-3 combines with J gene TRBJ2-3, with TRBD2 matching over 14 bases. The CDR3 extends over 17 amino acids. Per the germline V gene, CDR1 is MNHEY and CDR2 is SVGEGT. Losses at the gene ends were 7 bases for V and 5 bases for J; bases not matched to a gene: 11. The CDR3 sequence is CASTLTPGLAGEDTQYF. As DNA, the CDR3 is TGTGCCAGCACCCTTACCCCGGGACTAGCGGGAGAAGATACGCAGTATTTT.

The chain combines TRBV2 with TRBJ2-3; 9 nucleotides align to TRBD1. From germline, CDR1 is SNHLY and CDR2 FYNNEI. Trimming cost V 5 bases and J 4 bases; bases outside gene matches: 7. The CDR3 has 15 residues. The CDR3 nucleotides are TGTGCCAGCAGTTTTACAGGGGGCGCGTCAGATACGCAGTATTTT. Translated: CASSFTGGASDTQYF.

Many counts were recorded for this clonotype. The genes are TRBV20-1 and TRBJ2-1, with 10 positions matching TRBD2. The J segment lost 7 bases and the V segment lost 4 bases, leaving 10 bases of the junction unmatched. CDR1 DFQATT and CDR2 SNEGSKA come from the germline V gene (reference sequence). The CDR3 length is 15 residues. The CDR3 spells CSAIPQRGGKNEQFF. Written as DNA, the CDR3 is TGCAGTGCTATCCCTCAGCGGGGGGGGAAGAATGAGCAGTTCTTC.

In this sample, this clonotype turned up a few times. This chain connects TRBV6-1 to TRBJ2-5; a weak D match, TRBD2 (7 bases). The CDR3 contains 16 residues. Germline-derived CDR1 and CDR2 are MNHNS and SASEGT. Trimming removed 6 bases at V and 1 base at J, with 18 bases between. The CDR3 bases are TGTGCCAGCAGCCAAAGCGGGGCAGGGGCCCAAGAGACCCAGTACTTC. It yields the protein CASSQSGAGAQETQYF.